The next 28 T cell receptor beta chains were all read from a single sample in a study of OX40 agonist ivuxolimab in advanced cancers. Libraries were prepared by immunoSEQ multiplex PCR; TCRdb keeps only in-frame clonotypes and omits some of them. The sample comprises about 73,000 clones, roughly 86% of which are singletons, and roughly 0.68% rests with the top ten. Sample: CD4+ or CD8+ T cells sorted from blood, taken in a trial of the OX40 agonist ivuxolimab. The receptors here all came from an adult with an advanced solid tumor such as melanoma, head and neck, liver or kidney cancer.

This clone was detected only a few times. The chain carries TRBV4-3 and TRBJ1-2; D remains unclear. This CDR3 has 14 residues. The V gene's germline CDR1 is LGHNA and CDR2 YSLEER. V was clipped by 0 bases and J by 1 base, with 6 bases between them. CDR3 nucleotide sequence: TGCGCCAGCAGCCAAGAGTGGAGTAACTATGGCTACACCTTC. Translated: CASSQEWSNYGYTF.

The chain recombines TRBV2 with TRBJ1-6; TRBD1 is a possible D gene (5 bases). Germline CDR1 reads SNHLY; CDR2 reads FYNNEI. Trimming stripped 9 bases from V and 8 bases from J, with 20 bases between. The CDR3 is made up of 15 amino acids. The CDR3 nucleotides are TGTGCCAGTGGAGCGGGGGGTTTGTTGGATTCACCCCTCCACTTT. It encodes CASGAGGLLDSPLHF.

The chain has TRBV6-5 and TRBJ2-3; D is perhaps TRBD2 (5 bases). The CDR3 spans 15 residues. V was pared by 10 bases and J by 4 bases, with 21 bases between. Per the germline V gene, CDR1 is MNHEY and CDR2 is SVGAGI. The CDR3 sequence: CATIGDFSSPDTQYF. The CDR3 nucleotides read TGTGCCACCATCGGGGATTTCAGCTCCCCAGATACGCAGTATTTT.

The rearrangement links TRBV6-4 to TRBJ2-3; TRBD2 agrees at 9 bases. The CDR3 runs to 16 residues. Trimming at V came to 3 bases and at J to 4 bases, leaving 8 bases not matched to a gene. CDR1 MRHNA and CDR2 SNTAGT come from the germline V gene. This chain's CDR3 is CASSEVSGSFPDTQYF. The CDR3 nucleotides are TGTGCCAGCAGTGAAGTTAGCGGGAGTTTCCCAGATACGCAGTATTTT.

This clone was observed a handful of times. The chain has TRBV2 and TRBJ1-4; D not certain. The V gene's germline CDR1 is SNHLY and CDR2 FYNNEI. This CDR3 is 10 amino acids long. The CDR3 region has the DNA TGTGCGGAGGGTAATGAAAAACTGTTTTTT. This gives the protein CAEGNEKLFF. Full variable domain (remainder filled in from reference TRBV2 and TRBJ1-4): EPEVTQTPSHQVTQMGQEVILRCVPISNHLYFYWYRQILGQKVEFLVSFYNNEISEKSEIFDDQFSVERPDGSNFTLKIRSTKLEDSAMYFCAEGNEKLFFGSGTQLSVL.

This chain connects TRBV29-1 to TRBJ1-6; D is possibly TRBD1 (5 bases). This CDR3 has 13 residues. V was trimmed by 4 bases and J by 7 bases, leaving 11 bases between them. Looked up from germline, CDR1 is SQVTM and CDR2 is ANQGSEA. The CDR3 sequence: CSVAPGRNSPLHF. CDR3 coding DNA: TGCAGCGTTGCGCCGGGACGCAATTCACCCCTCCACTTT.

A few counts support this clone. This chain uses TRBV29-1 with TRBJ1-1, with TRBD1 as a possible D gene (5 bases). This CDR3 comprises 14 residues. Per germline, CDR1 SQVTM and CDR2 ANQGSEA. Trimming took off 8 bases at V and 1 base at J, with 17 bases between the two ends. CDR3 nucleotide sequence: TGCAGCTCGGCGGGGGAGGGATGGAACACTGAAGCTTTCTTT. It yields the protein CSSAGEGWNTEAFF. Full variable domain (missing parts from reference TRBV29-1 and TRBJ1-1): SAVISQKPSRDICQRGTSLTIQCQVDSQVTMMFWYRQQPGQSLTLIATANQGSEATYESGFVIDKFPISRPNLTFSTLTVSNMSPEDSSIYLCSSAGEGWNTEAFFGQGTRLTVV.

The J gene is TRBJ1-2, the V gene TRBV28; TRBD1 matches 7 bases. CDR1 is MDHEN and CDR2 is SYDVKM in the germline V gene. V dropped 6 bases and J dropped 3; count of bases not matched to a gene: 4. CDR3 size: 13 residues. CDR3 sequence: CASSNTGDYGYTF. DNA for the CDR3: TGTGCCAGCAGCAACACAGGGGACTATGGCTACACCTTC.

Worth noting for this clone: Mismatch with germline at one junction end may stem from a read error. Here the CDR3 reads CTSSLDRPNEKLFF. In DNA, the CDR3 is TGCACCAGCAGCTTGGACAGGCCTAATGAAAAACTGTTTTTT. The V gene is TRBV5-1, the J gene TRBJ1-4; 7 bases agree with TRBD1. The CDR3 loop spans 14 amino acids. Germline V gives CDR1 SGHRS, CDR2 YFSETQ.

V gene TRBV2 combines with J gene TRBJ2-4, with D possibly matching TRBD2 (7 bases). The germline V gene has CDR1 SNHLY and CDR2 FYNNEI. V was cut by 7 bases and J by 7 bases, with 17 bases left in between. The CDR3 consists of 14 residues. The CDR3 protein is CASNPTGGANIQYF. The CDR3 nucleotides read TGTGCCAGCAACCCGACGGGGGGCGCGAACATTCAGTACTTC.

This chain uses TRBV18 with TRBJ2-7; the D gene is possibly TRBD2 (5 bases). CDR1 KGHSH and CDR2 LQKENI come from the germline V gene. V was trimmed by 3 bases and J by 6 bases, leaving 18 bases between them. CDR3 length: 15 amino acids. The CDR3 bases are TGTGCCAGCTCACCCCTACCCCTCGAGGGATCCGAGCAGTACTTC. Encoded protein: CASSPLPLEGSEQYF.

The CDR3 nucleotides read TGTGCCAGCAGGACGGGATCGGGACTAGCGGACTACAATGAGCAGTTCTTC. Translation: CASRTGSGLADYNEQFF. This chain connects TRBV7-9 to TRBJ2-1, with 11 bases fitting TRBD2. CDR3 length equals 17 residues. Germline V gene data show CDR1 as SEHNR and CDR2 as FQNEAQ (reference sequence). Unmatched junction bases numbered 10, after V lost 6 bases and J lost 3 bases. The variable domain in full, with the rest retrieved from reference TRBV7-9 and TRBJ2-1, is DTGVSQNPRHKITKRGQNVTFRCDPISEHNRLYWYRQTLGQGPEFLTYFQNEAQLEKSRLLSDRFSAERPKGSFSTLEIQRTEQGDSAMYLCASRTGSGLADYNEQFFGPGTRLTVL.

The chain couples TRBV7-6 to TRBJ2-3; D is ambiguous. V dropped 5 bases and J dropped 4 bases, with 7 bases sitting between them. This CDR3 comprises 12 residues. CDR1 and CDR2 from the germline V gene are SGHVS and FNYEAQ. CDR3 protein: CASSQVSDTQYF. In nucleotides, the CDR3 is TGTGCCAGCAGCCAGGTCTCAGATACGCAGTATTTT.

The chain links TRBV2 to TRBJ1-1, with 11 positions matching TRBD1. The V gene end was trimmed by 6 bases and the J gene end by 5 bases; junction bases not matched to a gene: 5. This CDR3 has 14 residues. Germline assignment: CDR1 SNHLY and CDR2 FYNNEI. The CDR3 loop reads CASSVDRGRTEAFF. CDR3 bases: TGTGCCAGCAGCGTGGACAGGGGGCGTACTGAAGCTTTCTTT. The complete variable domain, with remaining parts taken from reference TRBV2 and TRBJ1-1, reads EPEVTQTPSHQVTQMGQEVILRCVPISNHLYFYWYRQILGQKVEFLVSFYNNEISEKSEIFDDQFSVERPDGSNFTLKIRSTKLEDSAMYFCASSVDRGRTEAFFGQGTRLTVV.

The chain combines TRBV7-9 with TRBJ2-1; TRBD2 agrees at 9 bases. J was trimmed by 0 bases and V by 5 bases; bases with no gene match: 2. CDR1 is SEHNR and CDR2 is FQNEAQ in the germline V gene (reference sequence). CDR3 length: 15 amino acids. CDR3 coding DNA: TGTGCCAGCAGCCTGGGACTAGCCTCCTACAATGAGCAGTTCTTC. Amino acids: CASSLGLASYNEQFF.

The chain joins TRBV5-1 to TRBJ2-5; TRBD2 matches at 9 bases. The end of the DNA is better explained by TRBJ2-7, so the J call may be wrong. This CDR3 has 16 amino acids. Germline CDR1 reads SGHRS; CDR2 reads YFSETQ. The CDR3 loop is CASSESLSGSRYEQYF. The CDR3 bases are TGCGCCAGCAGCGAATCCCTTAGCGGGAGTCGATACGAGCAGTACTTC.

The chain employs TRBV4-1 and TRBJ1-5; D is unresolved. Trimming left V 0 bases short and J 10 bases short, with 10 bases between. The CDR3 sequence is 13 residues long. Germline V gene data show CDR1 as MGHRA and CDR2 as YSYEKL. CDR3 DNA sequence: TGCGCCAGCAGCCAAGATCCGGGCCCACCCCAGCATTTT. Its protein product is CASSQDPGPPQHF.

The chain recombines TRBV5-6 with TRBJ1-5, with a possible D match to TRBD1 (6 bases). Trimming pared 4 bases from V and 7 bases from J, leaving 15 bases between. Germline values: CDR1 SGHDT, CDR2 YYEEEE. This CDR3 spans 14 amino acids. CDR3 DNA: TGTGCCAGCAGCCTACAGGGAGGAAGCCAGCCCCAGCATTTT. This translates into CASSLQGGSQPQHF.

The J gene is TRBJ1-2, the V gene TRBV6-5; no clear D. This CDR3 region has 13 residues. The V end lost 6 bases, the J end lost 2 bases, and 10 bases lay between the germline ends. From germline, CDR1 is MNHEY and CDR2 SVGAGI. CDR3 sequence reads: CASRRASNYGYTF. DNA of the CDR3: TGTGCCAGCAGGCGGGCCTCGAACTATGGCTACACCTTC.

V gene TRBV2 combines with J gene TRBJ2-1; 10 nucleotides line up with TRBD2. V lost 7 bases, J lost 5 bases, and 8 bases stayed unmatched. There are 15 residues in the CDR3. Germline V gene lookup returns CDR1 SNHLY and CDR2 FYNNEI. In DNA, the CDR3 is TGTGCCAGCAATTTACTAGCGGGAACCCACAATGAGCAGTTCTTC. This gives the protein CASNLLAGTHNEQFF.

The chain links TRBV7-3 to TRBJ2-2; the D call may be TRBD1 or TRBD2 (5 bases each). The length of the CDR3 is 15 residues. Germline CDR1 SGHTA, CDR2 FQGTGA. V lost 5 bases, J lost 0 bases, and 10 bases lay in between. The CDR3 reads CASSPGPSNTGELFF. The CDR3 DNA reads as TGTGCCAGCAGCCCGGGACCCTCGAACACCGGGGAGCTGTTTTTT.

The chain couples TRBV6-6 to TRBJ1-1; the D is unclear. This CDR3 is built from 15 residues. V was shortened by 4 bases and J by 1 base, with 13 bases between the two germline ends. Germline V gives CDR1 MNHNY, CDR2 SVGAGI (reference sequence). The CDR3 here is CASSSTGRQNTEAFF. The CDR3 DNA reads as TGTGCCAGCAGTTCCACGGGCCGGCAGAACACTGAAGCTTTCTTT.

CDR3: CASSFRSQPQHF. CDR3 in DNA: TGTGCCAGCAGTTTTCGTAGTCAGCCCCAGCATTTT. The rearrangement joins TRBV28 to TRBJ1-5; no clear D. The CDR3 totals 12 residues. Germline lookup yields CDR1 MDHEN and CDR2 SYDVKM. The V end was cut by 3 bases, the J end by 6 bases, with 6 bases between.

This rearrangement joins TRBV30 to TRBJ1-1; D is unresolved. The germline CDR1 and CDR2 sequences are GTSNPN and SVGIG (reference sequence). V was pared by 0 bases and J by 4 bases, with 12 bases between. This CDR3 spans 14 amino acids. CDR3 region: CAWSVPLPRTEAFF. Written as DNA, the CDR3 is TGTGCCTGGAGTGTCCCACTGCCCCGCACTGAAGCTTTCTTT. Full variable domain (missing parts from reference TRBV30 and TRBJ1-1): SQTIHQWPATLVQPVGSPLSLECTVEGTSNPNLYWYRQAAGRGLQLLFYSVGIGQISSEVPQNLSASRPQDRQFILSSKKLLLSDSGFYLCAWSVPLPRTEAFFGQGTRLTVV.

V usage is TRBV7-6 and J usage is TRBJ2-3; D gene ambiguous. The germline gives CDR1 SGHVS, CDR2 FNYEAQ. V shed 0 bases and J shed 0 bases, with 4 bases lying between them. This CDR3 comprises 14 residues. Written as DNA, the CDR3 is TGTGCCAGCAGCTTAGCAACTAGCACAGATACGCAGTATTTT. Protein product: CASSLATSTDTQYF.

J is TRBJ1-5 and V is TRBV18; 7 bases fit TRBD1. Germline lookup yields CDR1 KGHSH and CDR2 LQKENI. Germline trimming cut 1 base from V and 0 bases from J; bases unmatched to any gene: 3. This CDR3 is built from 16 residues. The CDR3 is CASSPLRGDSNQPQHF. The CDR3 nucleotides read TGTGCCAGCTCACCACTCAGGGGGGATAGCAATCAGCCCCAGCATTTT.

The chain is built from TRBV5-5 and TRBJ1-3, with a weak D call TRBD1 (6 bases). Trimming left V 5 bases short and J 0 bases short, with 12 bases between. The CDR3 sequence is 15 residues long. Germline CDR1 SGHKS, CDR2 YYEKEE (reference sequence). DNA for the CDR3: TGTGCCAGCAGGTTACAGGGATCCTCTGGAAACACCATATATTTT. This sequence encodes CASRLQGSSGNTIYF.

This chain joins TRBV5-1 and TRBJ1-4; D perhaps matches TRBD1 (5 bases). Between the trimmed V and J ends, which lost 4 bases and 3 bases, there was a span of 7 bases. The CDR3 loop spans 13 amino acids. Germline CDR1 is SGHRS and CDR2 is YFSETQ. The CDR3 coding sequence is TGCGCCAGCAGCCCGGGGGCTAATGAAAAACTGTTTTTT. This sequence encodes CASSPGANEKLFF.